The rows below give T cell receptor beta chains drawn from one sample of a study of post-analysis software for immune sequencing data. MiXCR, applied by TCRdb to the PCR reads, yields one record per CDR3 protein. The sample yields more than 500,000 distinct CDR3 sequences, around a third seen once. The sample was blood. Source of these receptors: a girl younger than 18 with multiple sclerosis. CDR3s include the opening cysteine and the closing phenylalanine or tryptophan. D genes are given only for firm matches. Clone sizes are given selectively: once, few, many, or a class where the clone is expanded.

d_gene	j_gene	abundance	v_gene	CDR3nt	CDR3aa
TRBD2	TRBJ2-1	.	TRBV20-1	TGCAGTGCACCCGGGGGGGGCTTGAATGAGCAGTTCTTC	CSAPGGGLNEQFF
.	TRBJ2-1	.	TRBV6-1	TGTGCCAGCAGTGAACCGGGACGTCGAGACAATGAGCAGTTCTTC	CASSEPGRRDNEQFF
TRBD2	TRBJ2-5	many	TRBV4-1	TGCGCCAGCAGCCTTAGCGGGGGGGATCAAGAGACCCAGTACTTC	CASSLSGGDQETQYF
TRBD2	TRBJ2-7	few	TRBV3-1	TGTGCCAGCAGTCGGACTAGCGGGGGGCGAACATCCTACGAGCAGTACTTC	CASSRTSGGRTSYEQYF
.	TRBJ2-1	.	TRBV5-1	TGCGCCAGCAGCGCTCAAGGGCTAGTGAACAATGAGCAGTTCTTC	CASSAQGLVNNEQFF
TRBD1	TRBJ1-2	.	TRBV6-1	TGTGCCAGCAACTCCGGGACAGGGGTATATGGCTACACCTTC	CASNSGTGVYGYTF
.	TRBJ2-7	few	TRBV7-2	TGTGCCAGCAGAGACACGACAGCCTCCTACGAGCAGTACTTC	CASRDTTASYEQYF
TRBD2	TRBJ2-7	.	TRBV12-5	TGTGCTAGTGGTTTTTCCTTGTCGTGGGACTACAATGAGCAGTACTTC	CASGFSLSWDYNEQYF
.	TRBJ2-3	.	TRBV5-6	TGTGCCAGCAGCCAGCAGGACAGCACAGATACGCAGTATTTT	CASSQQDSTDTQYF
.	TRBJ2-7	.	TRBV12-3/TRBV12-4	TGTGCCAGCAGCCCTGGACTAATCTACGAGCAGTACTTC	CASSPGLIYEQYF
.	TRBJ1-1	.	TRBV6-4	TGTGCCAGCAGTATGGCAGGGAACACTGAAGCTTTCTTT	CASSMAGNTEAFF
.	TRBJ1-2	few	TRBV6-5	TGTGCCAGCAGTTACTCGATAAGTAACTTCTATGGCTACACCTTC	CASSYSISNFYGYTF
.	TRBJ2-3	few	TRBV28	TGTGCCAGCAGTTTCGCACGACCCACAGATACGCAGTATTTT	CASSFARPTDTQYF
.	TRBJ1-1	.	TRBV3-1	TGTGCCAGCACCCAACGGGGAGGTCCGATCGAAGCTTTCTTT	CASTQRGGPIEAFF
.	TRBJ2-5	few	TRBV6-1	TGTGCCAGCAGCACAGATTACCAAGAGACCCAGTACTTC	CASSTDYQETQYF
TRBD1	TRBJ2-1	.	TRBV4-1	TGCGCCAGCAGCCGAGCGCTCCTACGGGACAGGGGTGGTGAGCAGTTCTTC	CASSRALLRDRGGEQFF
.	TRBJ2-1	few	TRBV25-1	TGTGCCAGCATTGGGATAGATGAGCAGTTCTTC	CASIGIDEQFF
TRBD2	TRBJ2-5	.	TRBV20-1	TGCAGTGCTAGTTCTAGCGGGGGAGGTGAGACCCAGTACTTC	CSASSSGGGETQYF
.	TRBJ2-3	once	TRBV7-3	TGTGCCAGCAGCTTAATCCCAAGACGCGGCGTAAGCACAGATACGCAGTATTTT	CASSLIPRRGVSTDTQYF
.	TRBJ2-1	few	TRBV7-2	TGTGCCAGCAGCCCCTCCCGGCCCAACGGCCACAATGAGCAGTTCTTC	CASSPSRPNGHNEQFF
.	TRBJ1-6	few	TRBV20-1	TGCAGTGCAGAGACTCCGCCCCGGGCAGTCTATAATTCACCCCTCCACTTT	CSAETPPRAVYNSPLHF
.	TRBJ1-1	.	TRBV5-1	TGCGCCAGCAGCTTGGCCGTGTCAACTGAAGCTTTCTTT	CASSLAVSTEAFF
.	TRBJ2-7	few	TRBV20-1	TGCAGTGCTAGTGAGCCGGACGAGCAGTACTTC	CSASEPDEQYF
.	TRBJ2-7	.	TRBV5-1	TGCGCCAGCAAACGGCCGTACGAGCAGTACTTC	CASKRPYEQYF
.	TRBJ1-6	few	TRBV15	TGTGCCACCAGCAGGCACTCCGGGGAACCCTCACCCCTCCACTTT	CATSRHSGEPSPLHF
.	TRBJ1-1	few	TRBV6-1	TGTGCCAGCAGTGAACAGGGATCGAACACTGAAGCTTTCTTT	CASSEQGSNTEAFF
.	TRBJ1-2	.	TRBV4-1	TGCGCCAGCAGCCAAGTCGAGACACGGCCAGAAGGCTACACCTTC	CASSQVETRPEGYTF
TRBD1	TRBJ2-1	.	TRBV29-1	TGCAGCGTACAGGACAGGGGGCCCTACAATGAGCAGTTCTTC	CSVQDRGPYNEQFF
.	TRBJ2-1	.	TRBV24-1	TGTGCCGCCAGTGACTCCCGGGGTGGGGGACTCGACAATGAGCAGTTCTTC	CAASDSRGGGLDNEQFF
.	TRBJ2-1	.	TRBV4-2	TGTGCCAGCAGCCAAGGCGGGACTTACTCCTACAATGAGCAGTTCTTC	CASSQGGTYSYNEQFF
.	TRBJ1-1	.	TRBV5-1	TGCGCCAGCAGCTTGGACGCAGGGGTTGGCACTGAAGCTTTCTTT	CASSLDAGVGTEAFF
TRBD2	TRBJ2-3	.	TRBV7-8	TGTGCCAGCAGCTTCGAGCGGGGGGGCACAGATACGCAGTATTTT	CASSFERGGTDTQYF
.	TRBJ2-7	.	TRBV7-8	TGTGCCAGCAGCTCAGGACAGATATCCTACGAGCAGTACTTC	CASSSGQISYEQYF
.	TRBJ1-4	few	TRBV10-2	TGCGCCAGCAGTGAGTCGATGGGATTCAGTGAAAAACTGTTTTTT	CASSESMGFSEKLFF
TRBD1	TRBJ1-2	.	TRBV29-1	TGCAGCGTTGTACAGGGGATCAACTATGGCTACACCTTC	CSVVQGINYGYTF
TRBD1	TRBJ1-5	once	TRBV27	TGTGCCAGCAGCCAAGACAGGGCGACCCAGCCCCAGCATTTT	CASSQDRATQPQHF
TRBD1	TRBJ1-2	.	TRBV5-1	TGCGCCAGCAGCCCCGGGGGGACAGATGGCTACACCTTC	CASSPGGTDGYTF
.	TRBJ1-1	few	TRBV6-5	TGTGCCAGCAGTTACTCGCTGAACACTGAAGCTTTCTTT	CASSYSLNTEAFF